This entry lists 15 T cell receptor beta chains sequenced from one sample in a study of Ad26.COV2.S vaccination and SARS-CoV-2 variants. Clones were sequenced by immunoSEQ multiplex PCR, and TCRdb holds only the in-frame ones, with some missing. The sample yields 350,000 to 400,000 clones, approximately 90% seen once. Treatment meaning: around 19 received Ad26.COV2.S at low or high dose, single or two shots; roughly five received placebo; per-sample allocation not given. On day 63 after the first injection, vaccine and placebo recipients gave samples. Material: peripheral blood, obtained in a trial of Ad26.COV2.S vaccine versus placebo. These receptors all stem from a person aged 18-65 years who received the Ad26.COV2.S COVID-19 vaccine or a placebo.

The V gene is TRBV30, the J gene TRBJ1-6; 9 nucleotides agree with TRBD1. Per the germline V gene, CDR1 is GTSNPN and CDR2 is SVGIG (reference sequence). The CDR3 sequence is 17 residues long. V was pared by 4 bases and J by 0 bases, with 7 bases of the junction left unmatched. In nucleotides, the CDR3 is TGTGCCTGGAACCGGGACAGGGTCCGCTCCTATAATTCACCCCTCCACTTT. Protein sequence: CAWNRDRVRSYNSPLHF.

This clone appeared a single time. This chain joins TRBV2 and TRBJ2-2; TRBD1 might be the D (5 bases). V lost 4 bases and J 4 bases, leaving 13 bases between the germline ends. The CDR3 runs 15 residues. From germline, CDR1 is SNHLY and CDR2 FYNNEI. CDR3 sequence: CASSATAGPTGELFF. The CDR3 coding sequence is TGTGCCAGCAGTGCGACGGCAGGGCCCACCGGGGAGCTGTTTTTT.

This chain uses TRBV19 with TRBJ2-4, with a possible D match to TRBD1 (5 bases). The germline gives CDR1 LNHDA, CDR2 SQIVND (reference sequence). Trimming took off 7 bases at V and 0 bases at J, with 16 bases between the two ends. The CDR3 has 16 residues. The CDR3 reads CASTTTPGRAKNIQYF. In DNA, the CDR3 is TGTGCCAGTACCACCACCCCAGGGCGAGCCAAAAACATTCAGTACTTC.

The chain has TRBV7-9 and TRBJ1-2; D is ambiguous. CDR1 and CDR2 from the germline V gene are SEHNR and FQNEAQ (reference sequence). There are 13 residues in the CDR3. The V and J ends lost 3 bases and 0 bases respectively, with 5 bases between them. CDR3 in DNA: TGTGCCAGCAGCTTCGGGGCTAACTATGGCTACACCTTC. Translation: CASSFGANYGYTF. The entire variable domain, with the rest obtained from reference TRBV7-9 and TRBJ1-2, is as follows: DTGVSQNPRHKITKRGQNVTFRCDPISEHNRLYWYRQTLGQGPEFLTYFQNEAQLEKSRLLSDRFSAERPKGSFSTLEIQRTEQGDSAMYLCASSFGANYGYTFGSGTRLTVV.

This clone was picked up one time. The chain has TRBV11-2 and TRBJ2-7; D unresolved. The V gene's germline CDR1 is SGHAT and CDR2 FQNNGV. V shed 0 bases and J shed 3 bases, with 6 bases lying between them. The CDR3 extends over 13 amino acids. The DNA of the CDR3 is TGTGCCAGCAGCTTAGACAGGTTCTACGAGCAGTACTTC. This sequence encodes CASSLDRFYEQYF.

The CDR3 loop is CASSSGGQQAFF. The CDR3 DNA reads as TGTGCCAGCAGCTCTGGGGGACAGCAAGCTTTCTTT. The chain recombines TRBV6-5 with TRBJ1-1; 7 bases match TRBD1. The CDR3 consists of 12 residues. J was trimmed by 9 bases and V by 6 bases; bases with no gene match: 7. Germline V gene data show CDR1 as MNHEY and CDR2 as SVGAGI.

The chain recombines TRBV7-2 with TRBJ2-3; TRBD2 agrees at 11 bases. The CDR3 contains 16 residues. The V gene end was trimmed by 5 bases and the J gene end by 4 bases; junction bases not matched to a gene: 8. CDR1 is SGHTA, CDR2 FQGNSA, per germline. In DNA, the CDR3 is TGTGCCAGCAGCACTAAAGTGGGACTAGCGGCAGATACGCAGTATTTT. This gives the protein CASSTKVGLAADTQYF.

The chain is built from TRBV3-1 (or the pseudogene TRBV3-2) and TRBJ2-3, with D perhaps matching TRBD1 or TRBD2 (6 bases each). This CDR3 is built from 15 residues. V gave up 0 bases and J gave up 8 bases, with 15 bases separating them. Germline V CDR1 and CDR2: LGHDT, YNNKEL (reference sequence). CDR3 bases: TGTGCCAGCAGCCAAGAGGGGGGCCTCGGGACTACGCAGTATTTT. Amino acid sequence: CASSQEGGLGTTQYF.

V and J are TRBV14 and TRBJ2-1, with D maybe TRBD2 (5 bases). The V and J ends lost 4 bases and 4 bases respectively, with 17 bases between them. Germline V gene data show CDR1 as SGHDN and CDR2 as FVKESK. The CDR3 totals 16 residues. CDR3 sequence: CASSPLGGRRYNEQFF. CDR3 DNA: TGTGCCAGCAGCCCCCTTGGAGGACGTCGATACAATGAGCAGTTCTTC.

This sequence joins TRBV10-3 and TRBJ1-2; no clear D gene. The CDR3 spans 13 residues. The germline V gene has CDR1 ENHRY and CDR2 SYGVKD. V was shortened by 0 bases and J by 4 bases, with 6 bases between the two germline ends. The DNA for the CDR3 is TGTGCCATCAGTGAGTCTCTAACCTATGGCTACACCTTC. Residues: CAISESLTYGYTF.

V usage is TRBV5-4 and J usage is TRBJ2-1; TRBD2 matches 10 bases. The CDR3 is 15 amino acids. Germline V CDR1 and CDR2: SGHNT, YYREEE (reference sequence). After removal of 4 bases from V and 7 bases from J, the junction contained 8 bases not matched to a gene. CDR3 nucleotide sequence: TGTGCCAGCAGCCGAGCGGGGGGGCGGATGAATGAGCAGTTCTTC. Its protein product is CASSRAGGRMNEQFF. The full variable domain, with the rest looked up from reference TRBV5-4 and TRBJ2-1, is ETGVTQSPTHLIKTRGQQVTLRCSSQSGHNTVSWYQQALGQGPQFIFQYYREEENGRGNFPPRFSGLQFPNYSSELNVNALELDDSALYLCASSRAGGRMNEQFFGPGTRLTVL.

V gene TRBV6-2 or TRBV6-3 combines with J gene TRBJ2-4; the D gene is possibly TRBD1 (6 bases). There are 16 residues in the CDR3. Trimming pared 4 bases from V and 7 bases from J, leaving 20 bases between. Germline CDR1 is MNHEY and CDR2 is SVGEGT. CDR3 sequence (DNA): TGTGCCAGCAGTTTCGTCGGACAGTCCGCAGGGAACATTCAGTACTTC. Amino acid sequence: CASSFVGQSAGNIQYF.

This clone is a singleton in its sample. The CDR3 loop reads CATSRDLTDTQYF. CDR3 nucleotides: TGTGCCACCAGCAGAGATTTGACAGATACGCAGTATTTT. V and J are TRBV15 and TRBJ2-3; D is ambiguous. The ends were cut back, 0 bases at V and 3 bases at J, with 4 bases in the middle. The CDR3 contains 13 residues. The germline CDR1 and CDR2 sequences are LNHNV and YYDKDF (reference sequence).

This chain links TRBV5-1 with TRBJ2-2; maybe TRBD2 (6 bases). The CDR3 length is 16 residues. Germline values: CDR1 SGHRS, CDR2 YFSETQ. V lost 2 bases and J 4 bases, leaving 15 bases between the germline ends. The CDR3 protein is CASSFGGDESTGELFF. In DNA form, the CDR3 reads TGCGCCAGCAGCTTTGGAGGGGATGAGAGCACCGGGGAGCTGTTTTTT.

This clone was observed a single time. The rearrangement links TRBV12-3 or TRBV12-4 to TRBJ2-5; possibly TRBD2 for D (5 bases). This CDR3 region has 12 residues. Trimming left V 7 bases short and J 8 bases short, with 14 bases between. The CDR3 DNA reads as TGTGCCAGCAAGACGGCCCGGGGAACCCAGTACTTC. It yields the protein CASKTARGTQYF.